This entry features one T cell receptor (beta chain) sequence. This record belongs to a study of cytomegalovirus exposure and HLA in healthy donors. PCR involved 60 Vbeta and 13 Jbeta primers. TCRdb's copy holds only in-frame clones and misses some; the assay was immunoSEQ multiplex PCR. The table lists approximately 140,000 clones, 70% to 80% of them singletons. The CDR3 consists of 14 residues. Per germline, CDR1 MNHEY and CDR2 SVGAGI. V lost 5 bases to trimming and J lost 3 bases, with 11 bases between them. Sequenced sample: PBMCs. The chain links TRBV6-5 to TRBJ1-3; D gene uncertain. The clonotype comes from a male donor in good health and CMV-seronegative. CDR3 in DNA: TGTGCCAGCAGTAGCGGGGAAGGTGGAAACACCATATATTTT. It translates to CASSSGEGGNTIYF.